The T cell receptor (beta chain) described here comes from a study of blood T cell repertoires in COVID-19. Looking at the study overall: PBMCs, B-cell-depleted T cells, or T cells provided the cDNA or gDNA that made up the material.

Some clones are missing from TCRdb's copy, which holds only in-frame ones; the method was immunoSEQ multiplex PCR. Of 400,000 to 450,000 clones listed, around nine tenths are singletons. CDR1 and CDR2 (germline): MDHEN, SYDVKM. V dropped 6 bases and J dropped 6; count of bases not matched to a gene: 7. This CDR3 spans 14 amino acids. The specimen was peripheral blood. This TCR derives from a woman between 40 and 50 years old with COVID-19, enrolled during active disease. V and J are TRBV28 and TRBJ1-1; 10 nucleotides agree with TRBD1. CDR3: CASSFRDRGSEAFF. In nucleotides, the CDR3 is TGTGCCAGCAGCTTCCGGGACAGGGGCTCTGAAGCTTTCTTT.